This section outlines one T cell receptor (beta chain) sequence together with its context. Its antigen has not been determined. One base away there is no much larger clone; base qualities are not given. The immunoSEQ Assay, a bias-controlled multiplex PCR, was used to amplify TCRbeta CDR3 regions from genomic DNA. Per the source publication's procedure: The number of nucleated cells in each sample was estimated from the amplification of reference gene primers within the assay. Sequence reads were collapsed and filtered to measure the absolute abundance of every unique TCRbeta CDR3 rearrangement. For each sample, productive Simpson clonality was calculated by taking the square root of Simpson's diversity index across productive rearrangements. TCRdb mirrors the immuneACCESS table, restricted to in-frame sequences. Some clones are absent from its copies; in checked studies, under half trace to an unresolved V gene, and the reason for the others is unknown. V and J calls plus clone size are reproduced from that table; the DNA served to infer D and trimming. The sample yields around 130,000 clones; approximately 84% were counted once. Approximately 18% of the sample belongs to the ten largest clones.

Collaborating institutions collected whole blood in K2EDTA tubes following their own protocols. For TCRbeta analysis, collaborators shipped samples in one of three forms: frozen whole blood, isolated PBMCs, or DNA extracted from either of those sample types. This entry comes from a study of blood T cell repertoires in COVID-19 (dated by TCRdb to about 2020). Regarding the study in general: Samples from collaborators originated in the United States, Italy and Spain and spanned both the acute and convalescent phases of COVID-19. Sample metadata almost always included a de-identified subject ID, COVID-19 status, age in years and sex. The material from the prospective study consisted of cDNA or gDNA derived from T cells, B-cell-depleted T cells, or PBMCs. The samples were drawn from the first 160 participants of the ongoing ImmuneRACE study and from 950 to 1,500 subjects provided by 6 global collaborators. The dataset comprised deeply sampled blood TCRbeta repertoires from subjects exposed to, actively infected with, or recovered from COVID-19. The repertoires were released in a freely available public database meant as a resource for research on the immune response to SARS-CoV-2. Where HLA class I and class II types were available, the types were taken from metadata supplied by the sample provider, not from assay-based typing. Broad study findings and their caveats: The amount of clinical and demographic metadata varied by source and participant and was provided uncurated.

Including the terminal cysteine and phenylalanine, the CDR3 comprises 17 residues. Of all the DNA, just the CDR3 is kept, 51 bases in frame from base 1. Cut back by 4 bases and 7 bases, the V and J ends lie 22 bases apart. The germline V gene (reference sequence) gives CDR1 as MNHEY and CDR2 as SMNVEV. What was sequenced was peripheral blood. This sequence was found in a woman aged 80 or over with acute or convalescent COVID-19. The V and J segments used are TRBV27 and TRBJ2-2, with the D gene not confidently named. The CDR3 loop reads CASSSRPTLVGHGELFF. The DNA sequence follows: TGTGCCAGCAGTTCCCGCCCTACGTTAGTGGGCCACGGGGAGCTGTTTTTT.